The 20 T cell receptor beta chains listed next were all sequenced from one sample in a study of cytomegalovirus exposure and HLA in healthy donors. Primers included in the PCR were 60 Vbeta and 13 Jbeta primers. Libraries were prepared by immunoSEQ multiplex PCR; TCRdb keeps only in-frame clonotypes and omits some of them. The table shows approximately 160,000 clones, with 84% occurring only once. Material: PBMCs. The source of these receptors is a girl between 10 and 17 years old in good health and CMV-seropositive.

The CDR3 loop is CASSSSRGQEKLFF. CDR3 in DNA: TGTGCCAGCAGTTCATCCAGGGGGCAGGAAAAACTGTTTTTT. The chain recombines TRBV27 with TRBJ1-4; 8 bases align to TRBD1. This CDR3 region has 14 residues. From germline, CDR1 is MNHEY and CDR2 SMNVEV (reference sequence). Losses at the gene ends were 4 bases for V and 8 bases for J; bases not matched to a gene: 6.

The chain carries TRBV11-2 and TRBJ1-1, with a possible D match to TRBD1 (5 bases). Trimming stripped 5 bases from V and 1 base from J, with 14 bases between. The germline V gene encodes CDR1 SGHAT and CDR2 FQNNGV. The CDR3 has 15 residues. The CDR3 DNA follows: TGTGCCAGCAGCGGGGGGGGACGGCAGAACACTGAAGCTTTCTTT. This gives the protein CASSGGGRQNTEAFF.

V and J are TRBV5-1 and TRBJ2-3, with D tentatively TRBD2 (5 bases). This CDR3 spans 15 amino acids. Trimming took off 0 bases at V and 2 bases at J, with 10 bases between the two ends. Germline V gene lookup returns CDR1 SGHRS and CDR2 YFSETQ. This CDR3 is CASSLVTSPTDTQYF. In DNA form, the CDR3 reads TGCGCCAGCAGCTTGGTAACTAGTCCCACAGATACGCAGTATTTT.

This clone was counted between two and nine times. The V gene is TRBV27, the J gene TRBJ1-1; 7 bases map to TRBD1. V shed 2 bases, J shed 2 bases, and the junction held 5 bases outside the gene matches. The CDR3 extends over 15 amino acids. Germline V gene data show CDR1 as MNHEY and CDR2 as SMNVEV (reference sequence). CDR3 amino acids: CASSLDGTANTEAFF. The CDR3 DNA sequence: TGTGCCAGCAGTTTAGACGGGACAGCTAACACTGAAGCTTTCTTT.

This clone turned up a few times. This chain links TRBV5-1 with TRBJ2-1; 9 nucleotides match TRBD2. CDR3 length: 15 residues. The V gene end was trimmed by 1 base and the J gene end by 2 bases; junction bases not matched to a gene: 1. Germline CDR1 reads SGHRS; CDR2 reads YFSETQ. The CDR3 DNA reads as TGCGCCAGCAGCTTGCAGCGGGGGGCCTACAATGAGCAGTTCTTC. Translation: CASSLQRGAYNEQFF. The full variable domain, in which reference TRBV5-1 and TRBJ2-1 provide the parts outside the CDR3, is KAGVTQTPRYLIKTRGQQVTLSCSPISGHRSVSWYQQTPGQGLQFLFEYFSETQRNKGNFPGRFSGRQFSNSRSEMNVSTLELGDSALYLCASSLQRGAYNEQFFGPGTRLTVL.

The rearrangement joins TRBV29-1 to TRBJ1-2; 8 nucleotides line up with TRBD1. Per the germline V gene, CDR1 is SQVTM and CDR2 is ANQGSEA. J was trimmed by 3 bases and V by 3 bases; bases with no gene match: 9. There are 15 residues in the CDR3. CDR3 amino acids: CSVEVTGEEYYGYTF. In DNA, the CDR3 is TGCAGCGTTGAGGTGACAGGGGAGGAGTACTATGGCTACACCTTC.

The CDR3 DNA reads TGTGCCAGCAGTCCCAAAAGTACGGGATACGTGGAGACCCAGTACTTC. Protein product: CASSPKSTGYVETQYF. The chain combines TRBV13 with TRBJ2-5; a weak D match, TRBD2 (5 bases). The CDR3 runs 16 residues. Trimming stripped 6 bases from V and 5 bases from J, with 22 bases between. Per germline, CDR1 PRHDT and CDR2 FYEKMQ (reference sequence).

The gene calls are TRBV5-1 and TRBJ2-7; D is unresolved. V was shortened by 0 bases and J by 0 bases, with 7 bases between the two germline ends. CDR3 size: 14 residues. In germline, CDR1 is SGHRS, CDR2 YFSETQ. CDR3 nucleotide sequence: TGCGCCAGCAGCTTGGGAGGCAGCTCCTACGAGCAGTACTTC. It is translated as CASSLGGSSYEQYF.

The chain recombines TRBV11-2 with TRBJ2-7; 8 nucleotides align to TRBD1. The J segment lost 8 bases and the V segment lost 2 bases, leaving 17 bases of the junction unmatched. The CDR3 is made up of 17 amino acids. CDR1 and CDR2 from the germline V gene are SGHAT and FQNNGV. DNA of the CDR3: TGTGCCAGCAGCTTAACTTGGACAGGGCTAATTTGGGAGAAGCAGTACTTC. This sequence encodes CASSLTWTGLIWEKQYF. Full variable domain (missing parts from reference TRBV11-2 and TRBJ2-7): EAGVAQSPRYKIIEKRQSVAFWCNPISGHATLYWYQQILGQGPKLLIQFQNNGVVDDSQLPKDRFSAERLKGVDSTLKIQPAKLEDSAVYLCASSLTWTGLIWEKQYFGPGTRLTVT.

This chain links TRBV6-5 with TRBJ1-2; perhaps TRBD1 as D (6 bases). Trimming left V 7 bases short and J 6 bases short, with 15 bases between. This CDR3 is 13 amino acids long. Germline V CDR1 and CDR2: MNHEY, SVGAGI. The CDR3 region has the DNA TGTGCCAGCACCTCAGGGGATCGAGATGGCTACACCTTC. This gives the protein CASTSGDRDGYTF.

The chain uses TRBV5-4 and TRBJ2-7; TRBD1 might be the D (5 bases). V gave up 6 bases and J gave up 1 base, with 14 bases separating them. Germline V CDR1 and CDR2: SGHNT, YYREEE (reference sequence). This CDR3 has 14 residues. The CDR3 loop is CASTPSGHSYEQYF. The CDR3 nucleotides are TGTGCCAGCACCCCTTCAGGACATTCCTACGAGCAGTACTTC. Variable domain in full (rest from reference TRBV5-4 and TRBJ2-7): ETGVTQSPTHLIKTRGQQVTLRCSSQSGHNTVSWYQQALGQGPQFIFQYYREEENGRGNFPPRFSGLQFPNYSSELNVNALELDDSALYLCASTPSGHSYEQYFGPGTRLTVT.

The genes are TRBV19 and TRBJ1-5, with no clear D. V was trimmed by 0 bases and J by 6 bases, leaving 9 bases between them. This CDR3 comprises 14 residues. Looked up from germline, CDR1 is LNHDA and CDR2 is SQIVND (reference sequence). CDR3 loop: CASSIERGSQPQHF. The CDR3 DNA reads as TGTGCCAGTAGTATAGAGAGAGGAAGTCAGCCCCAGCATTTT.

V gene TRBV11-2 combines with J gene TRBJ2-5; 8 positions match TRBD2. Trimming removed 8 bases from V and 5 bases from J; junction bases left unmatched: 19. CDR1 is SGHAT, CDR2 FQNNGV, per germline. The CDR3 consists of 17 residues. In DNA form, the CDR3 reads TGTGCCAGCTCCTTATCCCACCAGCGGGGGCCGGGGGAGACCCAGTACTTC. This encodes CASSLSHQRGPGETQYF.

This CDR3 is CASSLGPGEKLFF. The CDR3 DNA is TGTGCCAGCAGCTTAGGACCGGGAGAAAAACTGTTTTTT. This chain connects TRBV11-3 to TRBJ1-4; the D is unclear. The germline V and J ends were trimmed by 1 base and 8 bases, with 8 bases remaining between them. The length of the CDR3 is 13 residues. CDR1 and CDR2 from the germline V gene are SGHNT and YENEEA.

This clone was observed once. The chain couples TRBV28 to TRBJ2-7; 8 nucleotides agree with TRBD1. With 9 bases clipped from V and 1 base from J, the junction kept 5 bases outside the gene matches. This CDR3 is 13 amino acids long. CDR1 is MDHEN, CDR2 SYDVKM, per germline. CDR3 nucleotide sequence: TGTGCCAGTCAGGACAGGGAGTCCTACGAGCAGTACTTC. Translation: CASQDRESYEQYF.

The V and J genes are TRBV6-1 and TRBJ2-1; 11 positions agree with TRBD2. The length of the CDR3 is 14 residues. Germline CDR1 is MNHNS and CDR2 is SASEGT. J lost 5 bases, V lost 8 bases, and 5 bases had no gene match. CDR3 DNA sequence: TGTGCCAGCTCTAGCGGGGGGATCAACAATGAGCAGTTCTTC. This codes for CASSSGGINNEQFF.

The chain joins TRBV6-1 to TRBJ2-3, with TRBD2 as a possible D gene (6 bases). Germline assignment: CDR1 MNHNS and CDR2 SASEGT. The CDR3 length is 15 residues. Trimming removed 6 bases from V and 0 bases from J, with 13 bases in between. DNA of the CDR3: TGTGCCAGCAGCCCGACTAGAACTAGCACAGATACGCAGTATTTT. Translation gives CASSPTRTSTDTQYF.

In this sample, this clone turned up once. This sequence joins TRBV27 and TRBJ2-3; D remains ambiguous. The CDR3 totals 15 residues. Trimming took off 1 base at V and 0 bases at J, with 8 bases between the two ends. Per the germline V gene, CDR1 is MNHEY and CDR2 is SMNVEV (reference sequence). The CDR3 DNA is TGTGCCAGCAGTTTATATTCTCCTAGCACAGATACGCAGTATTTT. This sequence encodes CASSLYSPSTDTQYF.

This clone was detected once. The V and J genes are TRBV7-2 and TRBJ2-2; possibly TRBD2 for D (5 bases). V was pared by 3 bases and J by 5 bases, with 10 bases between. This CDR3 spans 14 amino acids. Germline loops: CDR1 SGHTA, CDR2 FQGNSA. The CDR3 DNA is TGTGCCAGCAGCTTCAGGACTCCTACCGGGGAGCTGTTTTTT. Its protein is CASSFRTPTGELFF.

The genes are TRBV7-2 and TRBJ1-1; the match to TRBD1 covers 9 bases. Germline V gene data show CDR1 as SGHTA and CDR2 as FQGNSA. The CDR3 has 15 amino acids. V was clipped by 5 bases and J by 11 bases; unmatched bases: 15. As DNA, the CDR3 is TGTGCCAGCAGCCCGACTACGGGACAGGGTTCTATTGCTTTCTTT. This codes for CASSPTTGQGSIAFF.